The subject of this entry is one TCR beta chain. This clonotype has more than one count but fewer than ten. What antigen it recognizes has not been identified. No much larger clone is present one base from it, and per-base qualities are unavailable. This entry is derived from a study of response to subunit inactivated influenza vaccine listed by TCRdb under 2018. Describing the broader study: The study used deep quantitative T cell receptor repertoire profiling to track responses to a trivalent subunit inactivated influenza vaccine.

The CDR3 holds 13 amino acids from the cysteine to the phenylalanine. Kept here is only the CDR3 DNA, which spans 39 bases and is read in frame from base 1. The V end loses 1 base and the J end loses 7 bases, and a stretch of 10 bases separates them. Looking up the germline V gene (reference sequence) yields CDR1 SEHNR and CDR2 FQNEAQ. Results and caveats for the whole study, not just this receptor: The authors suggested that each seasonal influenza vaccination may recruit only a limited number of new T cells.

To prepare the library, RT-PCR was applied. Data came from an Illumina HiSeq 2500. TCRdb reworked the public reads: Q25 trimming with fastp, MiXCR clone assembly, productive beta chains retained. Each entry merges the rows of one CDR3 protein and shows their most common DNA and genes. Within this sample are approximately 500,000 distinct CDR3 sequences, with 20% to 25% of them counted one time only. The top ten constitute 2.8% of the sample. Another study also made use of these data, one on T cells expressing NK-cell markers. The second publication reports: TCR beta cDNA libraries were made by 5'RACE template switching that added a universal primer site and unique molecular identifiers. TCR beta-chain repertoires were profiled in sorted CD3+CD56+NKG2C+, CD3+CD56+NKG2C- and CD3+CD56-NKG2C+ T-cell subsets from fewer than 10 donors. Among the eight sequenced donors, seven were HCMV-seropositive and one was HCMV-seronegative. To restrict sorting to alphabetaTCR-expressing T cells, an anti-gammadeltaTCR antibody was added in several experiments. In roughly 6 donors, the dominant CD3+CD56+NKG2C+ clonotypes ranked among the top 10 CD8+ clonotypes, making up roughly 1.0-8% of CD8+ T cells. Those dominant clonotypes were again the most abundant among CD3+CD56-NKG2C+ cells in several donors, at roughly 28.3-60.1%. It remained unclear whether the expanded NKG2C-expressing T cell clones were specific for HCMV antigens. The eight sequenced donors were randomly selected healthy volunteers, three men and five women. HCMV serostatus was determined by detecting HCMV-specific IgG in serum with a commercial ELISA kit. Ficoll density gradient centrifugation was used to isolate peripheral blood mononuclear cells from blood. CD4+ and CD8+ T cells were isolated from PBMC by magnetic immunoseparation with Miltenyi isolation kits. cDNA synthesis was primed from the TCR beta constant segment and was followed by two successive PCR amplification steps. Illumina HiSeq 2000/2500, MiSeq or NextSeq was used to sequence libraries as 2 x 150 bp reads. MIGEC handled demultiplexing of the reads and grouping by UMI, while MiTCR was used to assemble and quantify clonotypes. To exclude erroneous sequences, only TCR cDNA sequences supported by at least two reads were retained. The tcR package was used for downstream repertoire analysis, with clonotypes matched between fractions based on CDR3 nucleotide sequence plus V segment. VDJmatch was used to annotate antigen specificity against VDJdb, with one amino acid substitution allowed in CDR3.

The TCR comes from a man between 50 and 59 years old who received an inactivated influenza vaccine. Donor details come from another sample of the same person, matched by shared clones. Recombination joined TRBV7-9 with TRBJ1-1; TRBD1 is perhaps the D gene, given 6 matching bases. This sample comprised CD4+ T cells sorted from PBMCs, obtained approximately 13 days after vaccination. In nucleotide form, the sequence is TGTGCCAGCAGCTTAGATTCAGGGGTTGAAGCTTTCTTT. It translates to CASSLDSGVEAFF.